This T cell receptor (beta chain) stems from a study of OX40 agonist ivuxolimab in advanced cancers. General notes on the study: The costimulatory receptor OX40 (CD134) was targeted by ivuxolimab, a fully human IgG2 agonistic monoclonal antibody. Intravenous ivuxolimab was administered to patients every 2 weeks at six dose levels: 0.01, 0.1, 0.3, 1.5, 3 and 10 mg/kg. Of the roughly 52 dose-escalation patients, hepatocellular carcinoma was present in about 20, melanoma in around 15, renal cell carcinoma in 9 and head and neck cancer in 9. In the dose-escalation cohort, 75% to 85% of patients were male, and the mean age was roughly 60 years with a range of about 20 to 80. Prior anti-PD-1, anti-PD-L1 or anti-CTLA-4 therapy was permitted, and checkpoint inhibitors had been received by about two fifths of dose-escalation patients. Three dose-escalation patients achieved partial responses, one with hepatocellular carcinoma and two with cutaneous melanoma. The purpose of peripheral TCRbeta sequencing was to test whether ivuxolimab changed TCR sequence diversity and led to clonal T-cell expansion. The paper covers the monotherapy dose-escalation part of the phase I ivuxolimab trial, which included N ≈ 57 patients. The paper's findings and limits, for the study overall: After ivuxolimab, expanded clones were on average more numerous among CD8+ T cells than among CD4+ T cells. Antigen specificity was not determined for the clonally expanded peripheral T cells. At doses of 0.1 to 3.0 mg/kg, clonal expansion of both CD4+ and CD8+ blood T cells was observed from baseline to week 6. Partial responders in the 0.1-3.0 mg/kg groups had among the lowest normalized peripheral clonal expansion, especially among CD8+ T cells. Low levels of normalized T-cell clonal expansion were also seen in some patients who did not respond.

Genomic DNA was extracted from sorted cells for sequencing of the TCRbeta CDR3 region. The immunoSEQ Assay was used for sequencing of TCRbeta CDR3 regions. The immuneACCESS repertoire file appears here via TCRdb, limited to in-frame rearrangements. These files lack a portion of the clones; in checked studies, under half of the deficit traces to unresolved V genes, and the cause of the others is not known. For this sample there are under 55,000 clones; about four fifths appear just once. The biggest ten clones account for approximately 16% of the sample. Details on this clone: Its binding antigen is unknown. No base quality information exists; no much larger clone differs at one position.

Patients with autoimmune disease history or receiving systemic immunosuppression were excluded from the trial. Peripheral blood for TCR sequencing was collected from all dose cohorts at baseline, on cycle 4 day 1, and on cycle 7 day 1. Samples came from an open-label, multicenter, first-in-human phase I dose-escalation trial of ivuxolimab. Adults with locally advanced or metastatic melanoma, renal cell carcinoma, hepatocellular carcinoma or head and neck squamous cell carcinoma were enrolled in the trial. CD4+ and CD8+ T cells were sorted separately from peripheral blood before TCR sequencing. Including cysteine and phenylalanine, the CDR3 has 19 amino acids. Here the CDR3 DNA is all that survives: 57 bases in frame from base 1. From the germline V gene, CDR1 is SGHTA and CDR2 is FQGNSA. Trimming removed 5 bases from V and 1 base from J; the gene matches leave 16 bases unexplained.

Here the chain combines TRBV7-2 and TRBJ2-3; the junction holds 9 bases that match TRBD2. The receptor comes from an adult with an advanced solid tumor such as melanoma, head and neck, liver or kidney cancer. Sequencing used CD4+ or CD8+ T cells sorted from blood, obtained in a trial of the OX40 agonist ivuxolimab. The CDR3 region has the sequence CASSPTGLALNPRTDTQYF. Read as DNA, the sequence is TGTGCCAGCAGCCCGACAGGACTAGCGCTGAACCCGCGCACAGATACGCAGTATTTT.